Below are 18 T cell receptor beta chains sequenced from a single sample in a study of Graves' ophthalmopathy and Graves' hyperthyroidism. As the template, RNA transcripts were used to amplify TCR beta CDR3 regions. RT-PCR in the first round used HTBI primers; a second-round multiplex PCR followed. TCRdb analysed the multiplex PCR reads with MiXCR anew, one entry per CDR3 protein. Altogether approximately 1.2 million distinct CDR3 sequences are present, less than 45% being singletons, with the ten largest covering over 8.5%. The sample consisted of peripheral blood or thyroid tissue (not recorded which). Every receptor here comes from an adult man with Graves' hyperthyroidism.

This clonotype was detected many times. The J gene is TRBJ2-5, the V gene TRBV9, with 7 nucleotides matching TRBD1. V shed 0 bases, J shed 3 bases, and the junction held 5 bases outside the gene matches. Germline V lookup: CDR1 SGDLS, CDR2 YYNGEE. This CDR3 has 15 amino acids. The CDR3 is CASSVGGTGEETQYF. CDR3 nucleotide sequence: TGTGCCAGCAGCGTAGGGGGTACAGGGGAAGAGACCCAGTACTTC.

V and J are TRBV10-2 and TRBJ1-6; D is possibly TRBD1 (6 bases). V dropped 8 bases and J dropped 7 bases, with 18 bases sitting between them. The germline gives CDR1 WSHSY, CDR2 SAAADI. The CDR3 spans 15 residues. The CDR3: CASLPTGTPNSPLHF. The CDR3 DNA follows: TGCGCCAGCCTACCCACCGGGACACCGAATTCACCCCTCCACTTT.

The chain combines TRBV25-1 with TRBJ2-5; maybe TRBD2 (5 bases). CDR3 length: 13 amino acids. Trimming pared 5 bases from V and 5 bases from J, leaving 12 bases between. Germline V gene sequence: CDR1 MGHDK, CDR2 SYGVNS. CDR3 region: CASSISGVETQYF. The CDR3 region has the DNA TGTGCCAGCAGTATCAGCGGCGTGGAGACCCAGTACTTC.

This sequence joins TRBV6-2 or TRBV6-3 and TRBJ1-1, with TRBD1 as a possible D gene (5 bases). CDR1 and CDR2 from the germline V gene are MNHEY and SVGEGT. The V end lost 2 bases, the J end lost 7 bases, and 20 bases lay between the germline ends. This CDR3 region has 16 residues. CDR3 protein: CASSYRPGETTGEAFF. The DNA of the CDR3 is TGTGCCAGCAGTTACCGTCCGGGGGAGACAACAGGTGAAGCTTTCTTT.

The rearrangement links TRBV19 to TRBJ1-2; 7 bases agree with TRBD1. The CDR3 loop spans 17 amino acids. Per germline, CDR1 LNHDA and CDR2 SQIVND (reference sequence). With V trimmed by 3 bases and J by 1 base, 11 bases remained unmatched. This CDR3 is CASSIYRRDSDNYGYTF. The CDR3 DNA reads TGTGCCAGTAGTATCTACAGGCGGGACAGCGATAACTATGGCTACACCTTC. Full variable domain (outside the CDR3, taken from reference TRBV19 and TRBJ1-2): DGGITQSPKYLFRKEGQNVTLSCEQNLNHDAMYWYRQDPGQGLRLIYYSQIVNDFQKGDIAEGYSVSREKKESFPLTVTSAQKNPTAFYLCASSIYRRDSDNYGYTFGSGTRLTVV.

Many counts were recorded for this clonotype. The V and J genes are TRBV20-1 and TRBJ1-2, with TRBD1 matching 7 bases. Germline CDR1 and CDR2: DFQATT and SNEGSKA (reference sequence). The V and J ends lost 5 bases and 2 bases, in that order; junction bases with no gene match: 8. The CDR3 is made up of 14 amino acids. In nucleotides, the CDR3 is TGCAGTGCTGGACGACAGGGCCCGAACTATGGCTACACCTTC. Its translation: CSAGRQGPNYGYTF.

This clonotype was picked up a small number of times. The chain is built from TRBV19 and TRBJ2-7; D gene ambiguous. This CDR3 is built from 14 residues. Trimming stripped 5 bases from V and 5 bases from J, with 16 bases between. CDR1 is LNHDA, CDR2 SQIVND, per germline (reference sequence). CDR3 amino acids: CASSLRAGVHEQYF. CDR3 bases: TGTGCCAGTAGTTTAAGGGCTGGGGTCCACGAGCAGTACTTC.

This clonotype occurred many times. The chain links TRBV12-3 or TRBV12-4 to TRBJ2-7, with a possible D match to TRBD2 (7 bases). The ends were cut back, 3 bases at V and 5 bases at J, with 17 bases in the middle. The CDR3 is made up of 15 amino acids. The CDR3 is CASSFGGRRDHEQYF. The DNA of the CDR3 is TGTGCCAGCAGTTTCGGGGGGCGCCGAGACCACGAGCAGTACTTC.

This clonotype has only a few counts. The chain carries TRBV6-6 and TRBJ1-4; 7 bases map to TRBD1. This CDR3 comprises 15 residues. With V trimmed by 6 bases and J by 7 bases, 11 bases remained unmatched. Germline loops: CDR1 MNHNY, CDR2 SVGAGI (reference sequence). This CDR3 reads CASRDTGEGVEKLFF. The CDR3 nucleotides read TGTGCCAGCAGAGACACAGGGGAGGGTGTTGAAAAACTGTTTTTT.

This clonotype came up a few times. The rearrangement links TRBV7-2 to TRBJ1-2; perhaps TRBD1 as D (6 bases). The V gene's germline CDR1 is SGHTA and CDR2 FQGNSA. CDR3 size: 16 residues. With 1 base removed from V and 3 bases from J, the gap between germline ends came to 15 bases. CDR3 region: CASSLDQGPVYYGYTF. The CDR3 region has the DNA TGTGCCAGCAGCTTAGATCAGGGGCCCGTCTACTATGGCTACACCTTC.

The V and J genes are TRBV9 and TRBJ1-1; D gene unclear. CDR1 and CDR2 (germline): SGDLS, YYNGEE. Trimming cost V 0 bases and J 5 bases, with 8 bases left between them. The CDR3 is 13 amino acids. In nucleotides, the CDR3 is TGTGCCAGCAGCGTAGGGCCGGAGACTGAAGCTTTCTTT. Translated, it gives CASSVGPETEAFF. Using reference TRBV9 and TRBJ1-1 for the parts outside the CDR3, the full variable domain is DSGVTQTPKHLITATGQRVTLRCSPRSGDLSVYWYQQSLDQGLQFLIQYYNGEERAKGNILERFSAQQFPDLHSELNLSSLELGDSALYFCASSVGPETEAFFGQGTRLTVV.

This clonotype was picked up a small number of times. This sequence joins TRBV7-2 and TRBJ2-7; weak D call: TRBD2 (5 bases). This CDR3 has 12 amino acids. Deletions cut 5 bases from V and 7 bases from J, with 12 bases between. Germline CDR1 and CDR2: SGHTA and FQGNSA. CDR3 protein: CASSPVAREQYF. Here the CDR3 DNA reads TGTGCCAGCAGCCCTGTAGCGCGGGAGCAGTACTTC.

This clonotype was counted many times. This chain uses TRBV4-3 with TRBJ2-2; D gene uncertain. The germline CDR1 and CDR2 sequences are LGHNA and YSLEER. The CDR3 consists of 14 residues. Trimming removed 0 bases from V and 3 bases from J, with 5 bases in between. The CDR3 coding sequence is TGCGCCAGCAGCCAAGAACCCTACACCGGGGAGCTGTTTTTT. As protein: CASSQEPYTGELFF.

This clonotype came up many times. The genes are TRBV5-1 and TRBJ1-2; D gene uncertain. V was clipped by 1 base and J by 2 bases, with 6 bases between them. Germline loops: CDR1 SGHRS, CDR2 YFSETQ. The CDR3 loop spans 13 amino acids. The CDR3 nucleotides are TGCGCCAGCAGCTTGTACCAGAACTATGGCTACACCTTC. It is translated as CASSLYQNYGYTF.

The genes are TRBV13 and TRBJ1-4; no clear D gene. There are 15 residues in the CDR3. Trimming shortened V by 5 bases and J by 0 bases, and 10 bases separated the two germline ends. CDR1 PRHDT and CDR2 FYEKMQ come from the germline V gene (reference sequence). The chain's CDR3 is CASSPLGSTNEKLFF. CDR3 nucleotides: TGTGCCAGCAGCCCCCTAGGGTCAACTAATGAAAAACTGTTTTTT.

To note about this clonotype: The germline gene is not matched at one end of the junction; a read error may be the cause. The rearrangement joins TRBV24-1 to TRBJ2-5; D remains ambiguous. In germline, CDR1 is KGHDR, CDR2 SFDVKD. The CDR3 length is 13 residues. CDR3 amino acids: CATSDLLGETPYF. The CDR3 region has the DNA TGTGCCACCAGTGATCTCCTCGGCGAGACCCCGTACTTC.

The chain couples TRBV28 to TRBJ2-2; D gene unclear. Trimming took off 7 bases at V and 0 bases at J, with 12 bases between the two ends. This CDR3 comprises 15 residues. Germline V gene lookup returns CDR1 MDHEN and CDR2 SYDVKM. The CDR3 is CASKVTYANTGELFF. The CDR3 DNA reads TGTGCCAGCAAGGTGACTTACGCGAACACCGGGGAGCTGTTTTTT.

This clonotype was counted a few times. The genes are TRBV6-4 and TRBJ2-2; 7 bases line up with TRBD2. The CDR3 runs to 16 residues. V shed 5 bases, J shed 4 bases, and the junction held 10 bases outside the gene matches. Germline lookup yields CDR1 MRHNA and CDR2 SNTAGT. The CDR3 protein is CASSWASGAITGELFF. CDR3 coding DNA: TGTGCCAGCAGTTGGGCCAGCGGGGCAATCACCGGGGAGCTGTTTTTT.